Listed below are T cell receptor beta chains from one sample, sequenced in a study of blood T cells in healthy people across ages. TCRdb independently ran MiXCR on the 5' RACE reads; one entry per CDR3 protein. The sample has about 590,000 distinct CDR3 sequences, roughly 31% seen once. Sequenced: blood. These receptors all stem from a woman at least 80 years old in good health. Each CDR3 is given with its conserved first and last residue. A D gene is named only where the DNA matches it firmly.

CDR3aa	v_gene	d_gene	j_gene
CASSRSTGENEKRFF	TRBV5-6	TRBD1	TRBJ1-4
CASSYMEGSTDTQYF	TRBV6-5	NA	TRBJ2-3
CSGRGILADTQYF	TRBV20-1	NA	TRBJ2-3
CASSAGWSTDTQYF	TRBV9	NA	TRBJ2-3
CASSQDRIMGNIQYF	TRBV3-1	NA	NA
CASSRQGPKLNEQFF	TRBV7-2	NA	TRBJ2-1
CASRTAGGGRYNEQFF	TRBV6-2/TRBV6-3	NA	TRBJ2-1
CAWSSLVPNTEAFF	TRBV30	NA	TRBJ1-1
CASSEIGPSGANVLTF	TRBV2	NA	TRBJ2-6
CASSDDLGASQPQHF	TRBV2	NA	TRBJ1-5
CASSLNTGTGANVLTF	TRBV7-3	NA	TRBJ2-6
CASSLAVSTSGKQFF	TRBV5-1	TRBD2	TRBJ2-1
CAWTPSQMDTEAFF	TRBV30	NA	TRBJ1-1
CSARLWGLNEKLFF	TRBV20-1	NA	TRBJ1-4
CASSDSQGSDTQYF	TRBV6-4	NA	TRBJ2-3
CASSLLTGFTDTQYF	TRBV7-3	TRBD1	TRBJ2-3
CSAKETTQLTQYF	TRBV20-1	NA	TRBJ2-5
CASSLHDPNKYGYTF	TRBV7-9	NA	TRBJ1-2
CAIRSSGGAIETQFF	TRBV10-3	TRBD2	TRBJ2-1
CASSQDGRNEQYF	TRBV4-3	NA	TRBJ2-7
CASKSGTYNEQFF	TRBV12-3/TRBV12-4	NA	TRBJ2-1
CASSQECSGTGRNEQFF	TRBV3-1	TRBD1	TRBJ2-1
CASSRAGRDYEQYF	TRBV5-5	NA	TRBJ2-7
CASSLARGSGQETQYF	TRBV5-1	NA	TRBJ2-5
CASSLFEKLFF	TRBV7-9	NA	TRBJ1-4
CSVERGLAGAMPNERYF	TRBV29-1	TRBD2	TRBJ2-5
CASSGRGGGSLEAFF	TRBV6-1	NA	TRBJ1-1
CASSWGHGSEQYF	TRBV5-1	NA	TRBJ2-7
CASSRTSGNCEQYF	TRBV5-1	TRBD2	TRBJ2-7
CASSQQTGAFYEQYF	TRBV4-3	TRBD1	TRBJ2-7
CASSLSNTEAFF	TRBV28	NA	TRBJ1-1
CASTRPGPSSYNEQFF	TRBV27	NA	TRBJ2-1
CASSSGLAGGTYNEQFF	TRBV9	TRBD2	TRBJ2-1
CASTGGAGTEAFF	TRBV27	NA	TRBJ1-1
CASSLTARIENTEAFF	TRBV5-5	NA	TRBJ1-1
CATQPGSSNQPQHF	TRBV10-3	NA	TRBJ1-5
CASSPRTSGGFTDAEYF	TRBV12-3/TRBV12-4	TRBD2	TRBJ2-3
CASSLEGSVIYNEQVF	TRBV7-2	NA	TRBJ2-1
CSARDGKGRLTDTQYF	TRBV20-1	NA	TRBJ2-3
CSATQGSSYNEQFF	TRBV20-1	TRBD1	TRBJ2-1
CASSQGVSYEQYF	TRBV4-1	NA	TRBJ2-7
CSASLQGAGYGYTF	TRBV20-1	TRBD1	TRBJ1-2
CASSRSGEASKRSQETQYF	TRBV7-9	TRBD2	TRBJ2-5
CASSQDRVGGYTF	TRBV6-5	TRBD1	TRBJ1-2
CSARDRRTETQYF	TRBV20-1	NA	TRBJ2-5
CASSYSGGGVYNEQFF	TRBV6-2/TRBV6-3	TRBD2	TRBJ2-1
CASSPSGGSYNEQFF	TRBV5-1	TRBD2	TRBJ2-1
CASSLFLVGPNTEAFF	TRBV7-8	NA	TRBJ1-1
CASRRQGEYNEQFF	TRBV12-3/TRBV12-4	TRBD1	TRBJ2-1
CASTQNTISAGELFF	TRBV5-5	NA	TRBJ2-2
CASSQGTSGRGAYEQYF	TRBV7-2	TRBD2	TRBJ2-7
CSARDYPGGKNEQYF	TRBV20-1	TRBD2	TRBJ2-7
CASSLQVSSYNEQFF	TRBV5-1	NA	TRBJ2-1
CASSTISGISYNEQFF	TRBV5-5	TRBD2	TRBJ2-1
CASSLSDGEYVQQYF	TRBV7-7	NA	TRBJ2-7
CASSEPGLANEQFF	TRBV6-1	TRBD2	TRBJ2-1